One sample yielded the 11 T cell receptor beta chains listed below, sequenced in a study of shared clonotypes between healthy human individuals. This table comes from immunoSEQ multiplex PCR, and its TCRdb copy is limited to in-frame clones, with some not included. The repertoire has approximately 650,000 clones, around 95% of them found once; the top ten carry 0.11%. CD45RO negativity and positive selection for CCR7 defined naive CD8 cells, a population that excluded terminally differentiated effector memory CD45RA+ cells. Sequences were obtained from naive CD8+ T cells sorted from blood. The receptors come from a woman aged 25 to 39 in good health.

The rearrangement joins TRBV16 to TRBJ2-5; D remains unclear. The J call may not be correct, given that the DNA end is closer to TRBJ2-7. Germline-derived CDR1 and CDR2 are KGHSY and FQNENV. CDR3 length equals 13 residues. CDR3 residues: CASSQSRSREQYF. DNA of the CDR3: TGTGCCAGCAGCCAATCAAGGTCCCGCGAGCAGTACTTC.

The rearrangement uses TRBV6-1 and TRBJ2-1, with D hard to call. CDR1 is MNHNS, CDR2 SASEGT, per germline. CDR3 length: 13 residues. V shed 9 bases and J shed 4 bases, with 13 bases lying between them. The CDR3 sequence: CASLRRTYNEQFF. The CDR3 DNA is TGTGCCAGTCTCCGACGGACGTACAATGAGCAGTTCTTC.

The DNA for the CDR3 is TGTGCCACCAGCAGAGATCAACCTCCGGGCGAGACCCAGTACTTC. This sequence encodes CATSRDQPPGETQYF. The V and J genes are TRBV15 and TRBJ2-5; no clear D. The length of the CDR3 is 15 residues. Germline V gives CDR1 LNHNV, CDR2 YYDKDF (reference sequence). Trimming took off 0 bases at V and 5 bases at J, with 13 bases between the two ends.

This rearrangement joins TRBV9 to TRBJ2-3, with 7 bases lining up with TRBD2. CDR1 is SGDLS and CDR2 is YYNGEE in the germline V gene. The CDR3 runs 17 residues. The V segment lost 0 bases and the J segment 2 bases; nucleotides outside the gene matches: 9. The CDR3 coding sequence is TGTGCCAGCAGCGTAGCGGGAGGTGGTACTTTCACAGATACGCAGTATTTT. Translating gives CASSVAGGGTFTDTQYF.

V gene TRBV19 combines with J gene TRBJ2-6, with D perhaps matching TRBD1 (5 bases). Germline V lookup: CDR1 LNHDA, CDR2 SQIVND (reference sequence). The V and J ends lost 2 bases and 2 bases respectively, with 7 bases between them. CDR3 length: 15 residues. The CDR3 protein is CASSISGPGANVLTF. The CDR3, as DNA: TGTGCCAGTAGTATATCAGGGCCTGGGGCCAACGTCCTGACTTTC.

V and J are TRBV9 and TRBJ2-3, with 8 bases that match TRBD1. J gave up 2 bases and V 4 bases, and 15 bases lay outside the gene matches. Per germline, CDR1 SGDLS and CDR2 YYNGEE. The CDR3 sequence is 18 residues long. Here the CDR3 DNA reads TGTGCCAGCAGCATCGAATCAACAGGGGGGCTACCCACAGATACGCAGTATTTT. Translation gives CASSIESTGGLPTDTQYF. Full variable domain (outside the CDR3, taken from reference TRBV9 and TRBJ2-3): DSGVTQTPKHLITATGQRVTLRCSPRSGDLSVYWYQQSLDQGLQFLIQYYNGEERAKGNILERFSAQQFPDLHSELNLSSLELGDSALYFCASSIESTGGLPTDTQYFGPGTRLTVL.

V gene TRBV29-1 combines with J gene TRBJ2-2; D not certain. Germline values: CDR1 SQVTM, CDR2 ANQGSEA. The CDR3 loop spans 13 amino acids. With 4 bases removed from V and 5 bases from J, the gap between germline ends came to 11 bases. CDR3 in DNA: TGCAGCGTTGGTGGCCTGAGGACCGGGGAGCTGTTTTTT. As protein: CSVGGLRTGELFF.

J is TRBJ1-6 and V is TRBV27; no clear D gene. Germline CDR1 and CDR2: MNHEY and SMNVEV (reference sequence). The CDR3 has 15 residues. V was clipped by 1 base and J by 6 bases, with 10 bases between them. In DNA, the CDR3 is TGTGCCAGCAGTTTATTTTGGTCGCCTAATTCACCCCTCCACTTT. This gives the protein CASSLFWSPNSPLHF.

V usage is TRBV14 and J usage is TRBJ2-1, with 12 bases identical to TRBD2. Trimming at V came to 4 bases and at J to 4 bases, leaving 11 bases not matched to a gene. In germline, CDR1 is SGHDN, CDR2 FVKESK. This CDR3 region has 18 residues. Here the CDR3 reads CASSPKSSGRAGYNEQFF. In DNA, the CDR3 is TGTGCCAGCAGCCCAAAATCTAGCGGGAGGGCCGGGTACAATGAGCAGTTCTTC.

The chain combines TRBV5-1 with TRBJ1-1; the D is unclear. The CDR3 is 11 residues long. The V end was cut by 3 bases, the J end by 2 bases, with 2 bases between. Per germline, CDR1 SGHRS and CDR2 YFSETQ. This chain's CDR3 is CASSSNTEAFF. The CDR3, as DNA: TGCGCCAGCAGCTCTAACACTGAAGCTTTCTTT. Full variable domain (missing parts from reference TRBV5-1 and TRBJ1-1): KAGVTQTPRYLIKTRGQQVTLSCSPISGHRSVSWYQQTPGQGLQFLFEYFSETQRNKGNFPGRFSGRQFSNSRSEMNVSTLELGDSALYLCASSSNTEAFFGQGTRLTVV.

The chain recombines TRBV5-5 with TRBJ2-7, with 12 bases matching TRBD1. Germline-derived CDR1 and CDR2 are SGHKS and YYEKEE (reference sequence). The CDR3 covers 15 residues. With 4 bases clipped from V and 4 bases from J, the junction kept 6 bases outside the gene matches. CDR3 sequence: CASSPRDRGRYEQYF. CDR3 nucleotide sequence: TGTGCCAGCAGCCCCCGGGACAGGGGGCGATACGAGCAGTACTTC.